This TCR beta chain was recorded in a study of T-cell memory formation after mild COVID-19. The CDR3 runs 13 residues. The ends lost 4 bases at V and 7 bases at J; junction bases unmatched: 5. TCRdb reprocessed the 5' RACE reads via MiXCR and lists one record per CDR3 protein. There are hundreds of thousands of distinct CDR3 sequences in the sample; approximately 15% occur only once, and about 8.6% lies in the top ten. The clonotype originates from an adult woman who had mild COVID-19 (a few samples of this study predate the infection). Cell type and time point are not known. The specimen sequenced was PBMCs or a T cell subset sorted from them (not recorded which). The chain combines TRBV12-3 or TRBV12-4 with TRBJ2-5, with 8 nucleotides matching TRBD1. The DNA for the CDR3 is TGTGCCAGCAGTTGGACAGGGAGCGGGACCCAGTACTTC. Translated: CASSWTGSGTQYF.